This T cell receptor beta chain stems from a study of CD8+ T cells in alopecia areata. Study-wide results and limits: In scalp and blood, many expanded lesional clones persisted during tofacitinib.

The CDR3 consists of 12 residues. V was shortened by 5 bases and J by 8 bases, with 12 bases between the two germline ends. Germline V gene sequence: CDR1 LNHDA, CDR2 SQIVND (reference sequence). cDNA serving as the sequencing template came from extracted, reverse transcribed RNA. Libraries were prepared by immunoSEQ multiplex PCR; TCRdb keeps only in-frame clonotypes and omits some of them. The sample consists of 140,000 to 150,000 clones, 45% to 65% of them appearing once. Treatment: oral pan-JAK inhibitor, 5-10 mg twice daily. This clone was seen a few times. Its target is not known. The receptor was isolated from a human donor with alopecia areata. The rearrangement joins TRBV19 to TRBJ1-1; D remains unclear. The input for sequencing was CD8+ T cells sorted from blood, taken at week 4, from a patient treated with tofacitinib. The CDR3 region is CASSDTDLEAFF. The CDR3 DNA sequence: TGTGCCAGTAGTGACACAGATCTGGAAGCTTTCTTT.